The present entry profiles one T cell receptor (beta chain) with its context. This clonotype was recorded a few times. What this receptor recognizes is not known. Base qualities are not recorded, but no much larger clone differs from it by a single base. These data are taken from a study of post-analysis software for immune sequencing data (dated by TCRdb to between 2014 and 2017). For the wider study: Disease courses on record covered relapsing-remitting, secondary progressive and progressive-relapsing multiple sclerosis, though some patients had no subtype annotation. A subset of samples was prepared in parallel using single-end sample barcoding, then pooled and co-amplified after Illumina adapter ligation. The multiple sclerosis patient repertoires were compared with 10 or so previously published healthy control repertoires from donors aged about 6 to 26 years. What the work shows at the level of the full study, not this receptor alone: The multiple sclerosis patient group was slightly younger than the control group. Direct clustering with F measure revealed strong co-clustering of samples prepared in the same batch, which led to a batch-effect correction. Significantly lower normalized Chao1 diversity was found in multiple sclerosis patients than in controls, suggesting substantial peripheral T-cell clonal expansion. Significantly higher frequencies in patients than in controls were found for several TRBV segments, including TRBV5-6, TRBV5-1 and TRBV20-1.

The library came from PCR. The instrument was an Illumina HiSeq 2500. Unique molecular identifiers were incorporated into TCR beta cDNA libraries to reduce PCR and sequencing biases. Approximately 500,000 cDNA molecules were obtained per 1 to 10 million input T cells, so each molecule approximated one T cell. Patient libraries were prepared and sequenced with the same protocol used for the earlier healthy control dataset. Within a given batch, samples were prepared together, multiplexed and sequenced on the same HiSeq lane. The study's processing was this. Raw barcoded reads were processed with MIGEC, and single-read molecular identifier groups were discarded before consensus assembly and CDR3 extraction. VDJtools was used for post-analysis of the clonotype tables, and diversity was normalized by down-sampling every dataset to the size of the smallest sample. To correct batch-related cross-sample contamination, repertoire overlap clustering matched CDR3 amino acid sequences but not nucleotide sequences. TCRdb redid the processing of the public reads, applying fastp at Q25 and MiXCR, and retained in-frame beta chains. Rows matching on CDR3 protein sequence are summarized as one entry with the most common DNA and genes. The authors' filters were not applied to this entry. This sample holds some 800,000 distinct CDR3 sequences; approximately 44% were observed only once. The top ten clonotypes cover just under 5% of the sample.

TCR beta repertoires were profiled from peripheral blood of about a dozen young patients with multiple sclerosis to demonstrate the VDJtools post-analysis software. Multiple sclerosis patients were children and adolescents aged about 6 to 17 years. Taken from cysteine to phenylalanine, the CDR3 has 12 residues. Only CDR3 DNA remains: 36 bases, in frame from the first base. The germline ends are 10 bases apart after V is trimmed by 7 bases and J by 7 bases. The germline V gene provides CDR1 SNHLY and CDR2 FYNNEI. The source material was blood. The chain uses TRBV2 and TRBJ1-4, and the D gene may be TRBD1, 5 bases matching. This clonotype was obtained from a girl aged 10 to 17 with multiple sclerosis. Here is the DNA: TGTGCCAGCACCCCGGACACTGAAAAACTGTTTTTT. It is translated as CASTPDTEKLFF.